Following are 13 T cell receptor beta chains from one sample sequenced in a study of T cell responses to AZD1222 COVID-19 vaccine. The method was immunoSEQ multiplex PCR; TCRdb's version includes in-frame clones alone and lacks a portion of them. The table includes roughly 120,000 clones, under 95% detected once. This specimen consisted of peripheral blood, obtained on day 0 of AZD1222 vaccination. Receptors were obtained from an adult in good health.

V usage is TRBV18 and J usage is TRBJ2-1; D is possibly TRBD1 (5 bases). The CDR3 sequence is 15 residues long. The germline V gene encodes CDR1 KGHSH and CDR2 LQKENI. Trimming stripped 2 bases from V and 0 bases from J, with 8 bases between. Here the CDR3 DNA reads TGTGCCAGCTCACCAGTTGACAGCTCCTACAATGAGCAGTTCTTC. Protein product: CASSPVDSSYNEQFF.

This clone has a single count. This chain links TRBV7-9 with TRBJ1-1; 7 nucleotides line up with TRBD1. V shed 4 bases and J 11 bases; nucleotides not matched to a gene: 7. There are 12 residues in the CDR3. Germline CDR1 and CDR2: SEHNR and FQNEAQ (reference sequence). The chain's CDR3 is CASSSLTGRAFF. CDR3 nucleotide sequence: TGTGCCAGCAGCTCCCTGACAGGGCGGGCTTTCTTT.

The chain joins TRBV5-1 to TRBJ1-1; 7 positions match TRBD1. The CDR3 length is 13 residues. The ends lost 0 bases at V and 7 bases at J; junction bases unmatched: 3. Looked up from germline, CDR1 is SGHRS and CDR2 is YFSETQ. CDR3 sequence (DNA): TGCGCCAGCAGCTTGGGGGGACAGAATGAAGCTTTCTTT. Translating it yields CASSLGGQNEAFF.

V is TRBV5-8 and J is TRBJ2-1; D remains unclear. V gave up 2 bases and J gave up 3 bases, with 12 bases separating them. The CDR3 has 15 residues. Germline V gene sequence: CDR1 SGHTS, CDR2 YDEGEE. The CDR3 protein is CASSLMERHYNEQFF. The DNA for the CDR3 is TGTGCCAGCAGCTTAATGGAGCGCCACTACAATGAGCAGTTCTTC.

The chain links TRBV19 to TRBJ1-5, with D hard to call. Trimming took 6 bases from V and 7 from J, leaving 19 bases between them. CDR1 and CDR2 (germline): LNHDA, SQIVND (reference sequence). The CDR3 is made up of 15 amino acids. DNA for the CDR3: TGTGCCAGTAGGGGGATTTGGGCTATAAAACAGCCCCAGCATTTT. Translating it yields CASRGIWAIKQPQHF.

This chain links TRBV30 with TRBJ1-1; D is undetermined. The CDR3 consists of 14 residues. The V gene's germline CDR1 is GTSNPN and CDR2 SVGIG (reference sequence). V was trimmed by 0 bases and J by 1 base, leaving 9 bases between them. The CDR3 reads CAWSVLPGNTEAFF. The DNA for the CDR3 is TGTGCCTGGAGTGTACTCCCCGGGAACACTGAAGCTTTCTTT. Supplemented by reference TRBV30 and TRBJ1-1, the full variable domain reads SQTIHQWPATLVQPVGSPLSLECTVEGTSNPNLYWYRQAAGRGLQLLFYSVGIGQISSEVPQNLSASRPQDRQFILSSKKLLLSDSGFYLCAWSVLPGNTEAFFGQGTRLTVV.

This clone came up once. The chain is built from TRBV11-3 and TRBJ1-6; D gene uncertain. The V gene lost 5 bases and the J gene lost 9 bases, with 17 bases spanning the gap. The CDR3 sequence is 15 residues long. Per germline, CDR1 SGHNT and CDR2 YENEEA. The CDR3 nucleotides are TGTGCCAGCAGCGCTGTTGAGGGCGTAAGTTCACCCCTCCACTTT. Protein product: CASSAVEGVSSPLHF. The variable domain in full, with the rest retrieved from reference TRBV11-3 and TRBJ1-6, is EAGVVQSPRYKIIEKKQPVAFWCNPISGHNTLYWYLQNLGQGPELLIRYENEEAVDDSQLPKDRFSAERLKGVDSTLKIQPAELGDSAVYLCASSAVEGVSSPLHFGNGTRLTVT.

The V and J genes are TRBV12-3 or TRBV12-4 and TRBJ1-2; weak D call: TRBD1 (5 bases). V was trimmed by 5 bases and J by 7 bases, leaving 14 bases between them. This CDR3 comprises 13 residues. The CDR3 nucleotides read TGTGCCAGCAGTCCATGGGGGTCGGGTGGCTACACCTTC. Translating gives CASSPWGSGGYTF.

J is TRBJ2-1 and V is TRBV18; 10 positions agree with TRBD2. Germline assignment: CDR1 KGHSH and CDR2 LQKENI. After removal of 2 bases from V and 9 bases from J, the junction contained 7 bases not matched to a gene. CDR3 size: 15 residues. For the CDR3, the DNA is TGTGCCAGCTCACCAGATGGGACTAGCGCTGGTGAGCAGTTCTTC. This encodes CASSPDGTSAGEQFF.

The chain recombines TRBV28 with TRBJ2-7, with TRBD1 identical over 7 bases. CDR3 length: 14 amino acids. Germline V CDR1 and CDR2: MDHEN, SYDVKM. With V trimmed by 6 bases and J by 6 bases, 11 bases remained unmatched. The CDR3 loop is CASRPGTASGEQYF. The CDR3, as DNA: TGTGCCAGCAGGCCCGGGACAGCATCGGGCGAGCAGTACTTC.

V gene TRBV9 combines with J gene TRBJ2-3; 12 positions match TRBD2. V shed 4 bases and J 3 bases; nucleotides not matched to a gene: 3. CDR3 length: 15 amino acids. Looked up from germline, CDR1 is SGDLS and CDR2 is YYNGEE. The CDR3 sequence is CASSSLAGGTDTQYF. CDR3 sequence (DNA): TGTGCCAGCAGCTCCCTAGCGGGGGGGACAGATACGCAGTATTTT.

V gene TRBV30 combines with J gene TRBJ2-2; maybe TRBD2 (6 bases). V lost 3 bases and J lost 4, with 15 bases in between. The CDR3 is 15 amino acids. Germline V lookup: CDR1 GTSNPN, CDR2 SVGIG (reference sequence). The CDR3 DNA sequence: TGTGCCTGGAGGCGGCGCCGGGGGACCACCGGGGAGCTGTTTTTT. It codes for CAWRRRRGTTGELFF.

This chain connects TRBV15 to TRBJ2-3; 7 positions match TRBD1. From germline, CDR1 is LNHNV and CDR2 YYDKDF (reference sequence). V lost 3 bases and J lost 5; bases outside the gene matches: 14. The CDR3 has 17 residues. The DNA for the CDR3 is TGTGCCACCAGCAGGGGGACAGCCGGAAGTGGTGGAGATACGCAGTATTTT. Amino acid sequence: CATSRGTAGSGGDTQYF. Together with reference TRBV15 and TRBJ2-3, the CDR3 gives the full variable domain: DAMVIQNPRYQVTQFGKPVTLSCSQTLNHNVMYWYQQKSSQAPKLLFHYYDKDFNNEADTPDNFQSRRPNTSFCFLDIRSPGLGDTAMYLCATSRGTAGSGGDTQYFGPGTRLTVL.